This entry lists 7 T cell receptor beta chains sequenced from one sample in a study of a mutant IDH1 vaccine in newly diagnosed glioma listed by TCRdb under 2021. Their antigen targets remain unknown. Taken with the paper, the label for time point translates to: week 47, end of study. A 20-mer mutant IDH1 peptide at 300 micrograms in Montanide made up each vaccine dose, which was injected subcutaneously together with topical imiquimod. Receptor amplification or capture employed the immunoSEQ multiplex PCR assay. This is the immuneACCESS table as TCRdb keeps it, with only in-frame sequences that have V and J called. A part of the clones is gone; compared with another copy, unresolved V genes explain less than half, and the rest is unexplained. The sample table lists about 94,000 clones, 85% to 90% of them with a count of one. The leading ten clones occupy roughly 0.78% of the sample. The source was PBMCs, collected from a glioma patient whose treatment included an IDH1 peptide vaccine. These receptors all stem from a woman between 50 and 59 years old with glioma.

This clone appeared once. The chain couples TRBV4-1 to TRBJ2-7, with 8 positions matching TRBD2. With 1 base clipped from V and 0 bases from J, the junction kept 5 bases outside the gene matches. The CDR3 loop spans 16 amino acids. Germline assignment: CDR1 MGHRA and CDR2 YSYEKL. In nucleotides, the CDR3 is TGCGCCAGCAGCCAAGTCCCCGGGAGGGGCTCCTACGAGCAGTACTTC. Translating it yields CASSQVPGRGSYEQYF.

The J gene is TRBJ2-5, the V gene TRBV13; 8 bases are shared with TRBD2. CDR3 length equals 16 residues. V lost 0 bases and J lost 1; bases outside the gene matches: 4. Per the germline V gene, CDR1 is PRHDT and CDR2 is FYEKMQ (reference sequence). CDR3 in DNA: TGTGCCAGCAGCTTAGGCGACGGGGGGGTCCAAGAGACCCAGTACTTC. Encoded protein: CASSLGDGGVQETQYF.

This clone was found once. CDR3 sequence (DNA): TGCGCCAGCAGCCTCCTCGGAGCCTACGAGCAGTACTTC. This codes for CASSLLGAYEQYF. V is TRBV5-1 and J is TRBJ2-7; no reliable D call. Germline CDR1 is SGHRS and CDR2 is YFSETQ. This CDR3 is 13 amino acids long. The V and J ends lost 4 bases and 2 bases respectively, with 10 bases between them.

The chain combines TRBV5-6 with TRBJ1-5, with 10 nucleotides matching TRBD1. This CDR3 is 15 amino acids long. V dropped 3 bases and J dropped 5; count of bases not matched to a gene: 5. Germline values: CDR1 SGHDT, CDR2 YYEEEE. CDR3 nucleotide sequence: TGTGCCAGCAGCTCGACAGGGGGCGCGTATCAGCCCCAGCATTTT. This translates into CASSSTGGAYQPQHF.

This chain uses TRBV6-6 with TRBJ2-7, with D perhaps being TRBD1 or TRBD2 (5 bases each). Germline CDR1 reads MNHNY; CDR2 reads SVGAGI (reference sequence). CDR3 length: 16 amino acids. Trimming took off 4 bases at V and 1 base at J, with 17 bases between the two ends. CDR3 residues: CASSSPFRDASYEQYF. The CDR3 DNA is TGTGCCAGCAGTTCCCCGTTCCGGGACGCGTCCTACGAGCAGTACTTC.

The chain joins TRBV6-7 to TRBJ2-5, with D perhaps matching TRBD1 (6 bases). TRBV6-7 falls under the ORF class, with uncertain function. The V end lost 4 bases, the J end lost 2 bases, and 17 bases lay between the germline ends. This CDR3 region has 16 residues. The CDR3 here is CASSFTRDNTQETQYF. The CDR3 coding sequence is TGTGCCAGCAGTTTCACGAGGGACAATACGCAAGAGACCCAGTACTTC.

This chain uses TRBV9 with TRBJ1-2; possible D gene TRBD1, 5 bases. This CDR3 has 11 residues. The V gene lost 4 bases and the J gene lost 6 bases, with 7 bases spanning the gap. Germline loops: CDR1 SGDLS, CDR2 YYNGEE. CDR3 nucleotide sequence: TGTGCCAGCAGCTCCAGGGATGGCTACACCTTC. Protein sequence: CASSSRDGYTF.